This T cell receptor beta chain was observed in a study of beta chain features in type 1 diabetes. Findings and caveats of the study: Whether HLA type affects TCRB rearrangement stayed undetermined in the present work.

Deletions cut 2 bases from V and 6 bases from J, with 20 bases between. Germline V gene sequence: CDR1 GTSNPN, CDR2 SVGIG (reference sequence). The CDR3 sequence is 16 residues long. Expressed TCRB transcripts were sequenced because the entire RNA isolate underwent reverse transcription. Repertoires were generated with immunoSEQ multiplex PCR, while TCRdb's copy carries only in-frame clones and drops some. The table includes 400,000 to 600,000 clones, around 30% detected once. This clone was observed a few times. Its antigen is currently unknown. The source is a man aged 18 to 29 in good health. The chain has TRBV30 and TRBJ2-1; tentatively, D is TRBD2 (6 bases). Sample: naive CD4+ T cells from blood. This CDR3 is CAWSPRDGSSRNEQFF. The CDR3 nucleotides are TGTGCCTGGAGTCCACGAGACGGGAGCTCTCGCAATGAGCAGTTCTTC.